The 23 T cell receptor beta chains given below trace back to one sample, sequenced in a study of blood T cell repertoires in COVID-19 (TCRdb year 2020). The receptor library was made with the immunoSEQ multiplex PCR assay. This is the immuneACCESS table as TCRdb keeps it, with only in-frame sequences that have V and J called. A part of the clones is gone; compared with another copy, unresolved V genes explain less than half, and the rest is unexplained. The sample table records 200,000 to 250,000 clones; 70% to 90% of these occur just once. 15% to 20% of the sample is in the top ten clones. Input material: peripheral blood. These receptors originate from a middle-aged man with COVID-19, enrolled during active disease.

This chain uses TRBV3-1 (or the pseudogene TRBV3-2) with TRBJ1-4, with D tentatively TRBD1 (5 bases). The CDR3 length is 15 residues. V was clipped by 1 base and J by 3 bases, with 9 bases between them. Per germline, CDR1 LGHDT and CDR2 YNNKEL (reference sequence). The CDR3 protein is CASSQVTGANEKLFF. Here the CDR3 DNA reads TGTGCCAGCAGCCAAGTCACGGGGGCTAATGAAAAACTGTTTTTT.

This chain connects TRBV6-1 to TRBJ2-5, with TRBD1 matching over 11 bases. The CDR3 has 18 residues. In germline, CDR1 is MNHNS, CDR2 SASEGT. Unmatched junction bases numbered 10, after V lost 4 bases and J lost 0 bases. For the CDR3, the DNA is TGTGCCAGCAGTGGCGGGACAGGGGGACTAGTAAACCAAGAGACCCAGTACTTC. Its protein product is CASSGGTGGLVNQETQYF.

The chain uses TRBV6-2 or TRBV6-3 and TRBJ2-5; TRBD2 matches 8 bases. The ends lost 0 bases at V and 1 base at J; junction bases unmatched: 7. CDR1 is MNHEY, CDR2 SVGEGT, per germline. This CDR3 is 17 amino acids long. The CDR3 region is CASSYSNTGGPQETQYF. The DNA of the CDR3 is TGTGCCAGCAGTTACTCGAACACGGGAGGGCCCCAAGAGACCCAGTACTTC.

This chain joins TRBV7-9 and TRBJ2-6; 12 bases are a match to TRBD2. V was pared by 5 bases and J by 1 base, with 6 bases of the junction left unmatched. In germline, CDR1 is SEHNR, CDR2 FQNEAQ (reference sequence). The CDR3 has 18 residues. The chain's CDR3 is CASSPTSGRRSGANVLTF. The DNA of the CDR3 is TGTGCCAGCAGCCCCACTAGCGGGAGGCGGTCTGGGGCCAACGTCCTGACTTTC. The full variable domain, completed using reference TRBV7-9 and TRBJ2-6, is DTGVSQNPRHKITKRGQNVTFRCDPISEHNRLYWYRQTLGQGPEFLTYFQNEAQLEKSRLLSDRFSAERPKGSFSTLEIQRTEQGDSAMYLCASSPTSGRRSGANVLTFGAGSRLTVL.

The V gene is TRBV5-1, the J gene TRBJ2-1; tentatively, D is TRBD1 (6 bases). This CDR3 has 15 amino acids. V lost 7 bases and J lost 0, with 14 bases in between. Germline V gene data show CDR1 as SGHRS and CDR2 as YFSETQ. CDR3 region: CASGTGQTSYNEQFF. The DNA of the CDR3 is TGCGCCAGCGGCACGGGACAAACCTCCTACAATGAGCAGTTCTTC.

The chain has TRBV6-5 and TRBJ2-7, with D tentatively TRBD1 (5 bases). The CDR3 extends over 13 amino acids. Trimming shortened V by 8 bases and J by 0 bases, and 11 bases separated the two germline ends. The germline V gene encodes CDR1 MNHEY and CDR2 SVGAGI. Here the CDR3 reads CASVSDSSYEQYF. In nucleotides, the CDR3 is TGTGCCAGCGTGTCTGACAGCTCCTACGAGCAGTACTTC.

The chain uses TRBV11-2 and TRBJ2-5; 10 bases align to TRBD1. Losses at the gene ends were 3 bases for V and 5 bases for J; bases not matched to a gene: 6. Looked up from germline, CDR1 is SGHAT and CDR2 is FQNNGV. The CDR3 covers 15 residues. The CDR3: CASSFGQGGRETQYF. The CDR3 bases are TGTGCCAGCAGCTTTGGACAGGGGGGCAGGGAGACCCAGTACTTC.

Concerning this clone: The sample holds other DNA sequences that translate to the same CDR3. V and J are TRBV4-2 and TRBJ2-2; D perhaps matches TRBD2 (6 bases). Trimming took off 1 base at V and 2 bases at J, with 11 bases between the two ends. The CDR3 totals 16 residues. Germline V lookup: CDR1 LGHNA, CDR2 YNFKEQ. CDR3 loop: CASSQVVGGNTGELFF. The CDR3 region has the DNA TGTGCCAGCAGCCAAGTTGTCGGGGGAAACACCGGGGAGCTGTTTTTT.

This clone was recorded once. The gene calls are TRBV3-1 (or the pseudogene TRBV3-2) and TRBJ2-5, with a possible D match to TRBD2 (5 bases). V lost 0 bases and J lost 9, with 8 bases in between. CDR3 length: 12 amino acids. Germline CDR1 LGHDT, CDR2 YNNKEL (reference sequence). The CDR3: CASSQDSEAQYF. The CDR3 region has the DNA TGTGCCAGCAGCCAAGACTCGGAGGCCCAGTACTTC.

V gene TRBV7-3 combines with J gene TRBJ2-5, with 7 positions matching TRBD2. Trimming at V came to 1 base and at J to 1 base, leaving 3 bases not matched to a gene. This CDR3 comprises 15 residues. From germline, CDR1 is SGHTA and CDR2 FQGTGA. The CDR3 DNA follows: TGTGCCAGCAGCTTAATTAGCGGGCCCCAAGAGACCCAGTACTTC. This codes for CASSLISGPQETQYF.

The J gene is TRBJ1-1, the V gene TRBV7-3; 9 bases fit TRBD1. The trim removed 5 bases at V and 1 base at J, leaving 17 bases unmatched. The germline V gene encodes CDR1 SGHTA and CDR2 FQGTGA. The CDR3 totals 19 residues. The CDR3, as DNA: TGTGCCAGCAGCCGATCGGTTATGCGGAAGACAGGGGGGAACACTGAAGCTTTCTTT. Translated, it gives CASSRSVMRKTGGNTEAFF.

The chain is built from TRBV5-5 and TRBJ2-7; 8 bases line up with TRBD1. Germline V gene sequence: CDR1 SGHKS, CDR2 YYEKEE (reference sequence). V dropped 0 bases and J dropped 4; count of bases not matched to a gene: 3. This CDR3 comprises 14 residues. CDR3 in DNA: TGTGCCAGCAGCTTGGAAGGACAGGGATACGAGCAGTACTTC. Encoded protein: CASSLEGQGYEQYF.

V is TRBV10-3 and J is TRBJ2-1; TRBD2 matches 14 bases. This CDR3 comprises 14 residues. Germline trimming cut 4 bases from V and 11 bases from J; bases unmatched to any gene: 4. Germline V gene lookup returns CDR1 ENHRY and CDR2 SYGVKD. The CDR3 spells CAISGGTSGGKQFF. The CDR3 nucleotides read TGTGCCATCAGTGGCGGGACTAGCGGGGGAAAGCAGTTCTTC.

CDR3: CASSTAGTANSGNTIYF. In DNA, the CDR3 is TGTGCCAGCAGCACAGCGGGGACGGCGAACTCTGGAAACACCATATATTTT. J is TRBJ1-3 and V is TRBV7-8, with D perhaps matching TRBD1 (5 bases). V gave up 5 bases and J gave up 0 bases, with 17 bases separating them. This CDR3 has 17 amino acids. CDR1 and CDR2 (germline): SGHVS, FQNEAQ.

The chain has TRBV21-1 and TRBJ2-7; the table's D gene call, TRBD2, was not cross checked with the DNA. TRBV21-1 is listed as a pseudogene. The CDR3 totals 18 residues. CDR3 nucleotide sequence: TGTGCCAGCAGGTCACTAGGGGCGGGAGAGGTCGGATGGGGCGAGCAGTACTTC. Its translation: CASRSLGAGEVGWGEQYF.

This clone is a singleton in its sample. This chain connects TRBV30 to TRBJ1-5; 8 bases agree with TRBD1. This CDR3 spans 18 amino acids. V was pared by 5 bases and J by 1 base, with 16 bases of the junction left unmatched. Per the germline V gene, CDR1 is GTSNPN and CDR2 is SVGIG (reference sequence). DNA for the CDR3: TGTGCCTGGGGAGACCCACACACAGGGGGACCGAGCAATCAGCCCCAGCATTTT. This translates into CAWGDPHTGGPSNQPQHF.

The V call is TRBV18, the J call TRBJ2-2, with a possible D match to TRBD2 (6 bases). Germline-derived CDR1 and CDR2 are KGHSH and LQKENI. CDR3 length equals 15 residues. Trimming removed 1 base at V and 7 bases at J, with 13 bases between. CDR3 loop: CASSPRASDIGELFF. The CDR3 DNA reads as TGTGCCAGCTCACCACGGGCTAGCGATATCGGGGAGCTGTTTTTT. Looking up the rest from reference TRBV18 and TRBJ2-2 gives the full variable domain: NAGVMQNPRHLVRRRGQEARLRCSPMKGHSHVYWYRQLPEEGLKFMVYLQKENIIDESGMPKERFSAEFPKEGPSILRIQQVVRGDSAAYFCASSPRASDIGELFFGEGSRLTVL.

V gene TRBV4-2 combines with J gene TRBJ1-1; D uncertain. Germline CDR1 and CDR2: LGHNA and YNFKEQ. V lost 0 bases to trimming and J lost 2 bases, with 10 bases between them. This CDR3 contains 15 residues. As DNA, the CDR3 is TGTGCCAGCAGCCAAGAAAAAGGGAGAAACACTGAAGCTTTCTTT. Its translation: CASSQEKGRNTEAFF.

This clone was observed once. The chain is built from TRBV19 and TRBJ1-1; 7 bases are a match to TRBD1. V shed 3 bases, J shed 4 bases, and the junction held 2 bases outside the gene matches. The CDR3 has 13 amino acids. Germline CDR1 LNHDA, CDR2 SQIVND (reference sequence). The CDR3 region has the DNA TGTGCCAGTAGTATTCAGGGGGGCACTGAAGCTTTCTTT. It yields the protein CASSIQGGTEAFF.

The chain combines TRBV5-1 with TRBJ1-6; D might be TRBD1 (6 bases). The V gene's germline CDR1 is SGHRS and CDR2 YFSETQ. This CDR3 contains 15 residues. V dropped 5 bases and J dropped 0 bases, with 9 bases sitting between them. The CDR3 nucleotides read TGCGCCAGCAGTGAAGGGGGCTCCTATAATTCACCCCTCCACTTT. Residues: CASSEGGSYNSPLHF.

The CDR3, as DNA: TGTGCCAGCAGCCCGCAAGGGACAGGGAGGGATGGCTACACCTTC. This translates into CASSPQGTGRDGYTF. This chain uses TRBV7-9 with TRBJ1-2; 9 nucleotides match TRBD1. V was pared by 5 bases and J by 6 bases, with 10 bases of the junction left unmatched. CDR3 length equals 15 residues. CDR1 SEHNR and CDR2 FQNEAQ come from the germline V gene (reference sequence).

The V and J genes are TRBV19 and TRBJ1-1; 7 bases map to TRBD1. This CDR3 is built from 14 residues. The germline CDR1 and CDR2 sequences are LNHDA and SQIVND (reference sequence). V was pared by 5 bases and J by 4 bases, with 7 bases of the junction left unmatched. The CDR3 DNA reads as TGTGCCAGTAGTCCCACGGACAGGTTCACTGAAGCTTTCTTT. Translated: CASSPTDRFTEAFF.

J is TRBJ1-2 and V is TRBV2; D gene uncertain. Germline lookup yields CDR1 SNHLY and CDR2 FYNNEI. This CDR3 contains 12 residues. V was shortened by 7 bases and J by 2 bases, with 8 bases between the two germline ends. CDR3 sequence reads: CASTGQNYGYTF. CDR3 DNA sequence: TGTGCCAGCACTGGGCAGAACTATGGCTACACCTTC.